The T cell receptor (beta chain) described here comes from a study of regulatory T cells in long-lasting Graves disease. Study details: New Graves' disease cases had less than 3 months of antithyroid drugs. The study, taken as a whole, reports: Patients with persistent disease showed a bias toward TRBV28, TRBJ1-2 and TRBJ2-5. Small numbers of samples may have cut accuracy.

Documented time point: newly diagnosed GD, antithyroid drugs for less than 3 months. Scientists built the TCR library using RNA that was extracted from PBMCs. This clonotype was found once. The antigen is undetermined. Building of the TCR beta libraries involved iRepertoire HTBI primers and Arm-PCR of CDR3 regions. TCRdb itself ran the multiplex PCR reads through MiXCR, one entry per CDR3 protein. The sample contains under 700,000 distinct CDR3 sequences, more than 15% of which appear only once. Trimming pared 1 base from V and 4 bases from J, leaving 8 bases between. The germline CDR1 and CDR2 sequences are SGHRS and YFSETQ. The CDR3 spans 14 residues. The same data also went into a second study, on T cells in Graves' hyperthyroidism and ophthalmopathy.

This chain connects TRBV5-1 to TRBJ2-2; D not resolved. This clonotype originated in a woman between 40 and 65 years old with Graves disease. The starting material was peripheral blood mononuclear cells (PBMCs), obtained at new diagnosis, from a patient treated with antithyroid drugs. CDR3 sequence reads: CASSLMDTTGELFF. CDR3 sequence (DNA): TGCGCCAGCAGCTTGATGGATACCACCGGGGAGCTGTTTTTT.